One T cell receptor (beta chain) is described in this entry. Its cognate antigen is unknown. This specimen comes from a study of CD8 T cells in ankylosing spondylitis. The trim removed 7 bases at V and 10 bases at J, leaving 15 bases unmatched. The CDR3 is 16 amino acids. Quantitative 5'-RACE with molecular barcodes generated TCR beta libraries. From the 5' RACE reads, TCRdb called clonotypes with MiXCR, one entry per CDR3 protein. The sample contains 250,000 to 300,000 distinct CDR3 sequences, 20% of which appear only once. Whole-study results and caveats: Characteristic of ankylosing spondylitis blood, it appeared, was a TCR beta motif comprising eight highly homologous variants. Existing reports had already noted some motif variants in reactive arthritis synovial fluid and blood.

The TCR sequence derives from a male donor with ankylosing spondylitis or in good health (not recorded which). The V gene is TRBV12-3 or TRBV12-4, the J gene TRBJ2-1; 11 bases are a match to TRBD2. Sequencing was done on a sample of blood, either unsorted or a sorted T cell fraction (not recorded which). The CDR3 DNA is TGTGCCAGCACCCTAAAACTAGCGGGAGTATTTGGGGAGCAGTTCTTC. Translation gives CASTLKLAGVFGEQFF.